At least ten counts were recorded for the clone carrying this T cell receptor (beta chain). Its target is unknown. The TCR beta profiling, which covered VDJ combination and CDR3 sequence, was carried out using genomic DNA as the template. TCRdb recomputed calls from the reads with MiXCR, one row per CDR3 protein. The sample contains some 180,000 distinct CDR3 sequences, 45% to 50% of which appear only once. These data are taken from a study of CD8+CD57+ T cells in acquired aplastic anemia. The wider study: Recorded DNA amounts for sorted CD4+ and CD8+ cells had an average of 3.2 ug.

Trimming removed 7 bases at V and 0 bases at J, with 7 bases between. The length of the CDR3 is 12 residues. Germline CDR1 DFQATT, CDR2 SNEGSKA (reference sequence). Study-level findings and limits: Patients and controls had CD8+ Simpson's diversity values that were not significantly distinct. Common to patients and controls were roughly 30 CD8+ CDR3 sequences.

The sample comprised sorted CD4+, CD8+, or CD8+CD57+ T cells (not recorded which) from PBMCs. This clonotype originated in a human donor in good health. The chain couples TRBV20-1 to TRBJ1-3; D not certain. The CDR3 spells CSVLLSGNTIYF. The DNA for the CDR3 is TGCAGTGTCCTCCTCTCTGGAAACACCATATATTTT.